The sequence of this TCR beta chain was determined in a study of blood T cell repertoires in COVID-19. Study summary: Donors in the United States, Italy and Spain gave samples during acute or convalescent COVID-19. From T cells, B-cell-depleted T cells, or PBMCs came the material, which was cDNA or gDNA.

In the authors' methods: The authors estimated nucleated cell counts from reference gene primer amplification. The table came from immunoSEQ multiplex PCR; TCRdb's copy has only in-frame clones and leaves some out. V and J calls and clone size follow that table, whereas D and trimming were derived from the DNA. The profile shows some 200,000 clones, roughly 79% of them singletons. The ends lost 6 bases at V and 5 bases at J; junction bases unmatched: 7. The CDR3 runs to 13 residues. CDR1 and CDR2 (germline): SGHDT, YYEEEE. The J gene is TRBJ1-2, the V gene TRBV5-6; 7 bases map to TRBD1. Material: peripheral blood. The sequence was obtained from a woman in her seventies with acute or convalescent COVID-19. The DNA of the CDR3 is TGTGCCAGCATGGGCCGACAGGGATATGGCTACACCTTC. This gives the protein CASMGRQGYGYTF.